This T cell receptor beta chain was recorded in a study of shared clonotypes between healthy human individuals. Healthy and HIV-negative, the adult donors had no recent acute infections or vaccinations. It was into CD45RA+ naive and CD45RA-negative memory subsets that the CD4+ cells were split. Germline-derived CDR1 and CDR2 are MDHEN and SYDVKM. V was pared by 5 bases and J by 7 bases, with 7 bases of the junction left unmatched. The CDR3 covers 14 residues. The assay ran at deep level. The assay was immunoSEQ multiplex PCR, and TCRdb's table has in-frame clones only and misses some. The sample shows over a million clones, about 75% of them seen only once.

The chain carries TRBV28 and TRBJ1-1, with 10 bases lining up with TRBD1. The TCR sequence derives from a man aged 18 to 29 in good health. Sequencing was done on a sample of memory CD4+ T cells sorted from blood. Subset denoted: CD45RA-negative fraction. DNA of the CDR3: TGTGCCAGCAGTCCAGGACAGGGGGTTGGTGAAGCTTTCTTT. This codes for CASSPGQGVGEAFF.